The next 7 T cell receptor beta chains were all read from a single sample in a study of PD-1 blockade in classical Hodgkin lymphoma. Data came from immunoSEQ multiplex PCR; TCRdb stores just in-frame clones and leaves some out. The sample lists thousands of clones, about 86% occurring once. Each patient relapsed following autologous stem cell transplantation, and prior brentuximab vedotin exposure differed. Sequenced material: peripheral blood mononuclear cells (PBMCs), taken at baseline. Receptors originate from a human donor with classical Hodgkin lymphoma.

V gene TRBV6-5 combines with J gene TRBJ1-2; 7 bases are shared with TRBD1. V gave up 6 bases and J gave up 7 bases; unmatched junction bases: 2. This CDR3 comprises 11 residues. CDR1 and CDR2 (germline): MNHEY, SVGAGI. The CDR3 DNA reads as TGTGCCAGCAGGACAGGGTCTGGCTACACCTTC. This sequence encodes CASRTGSGYTF.

This clone appeared a single time. The chain links TRBV9 to TRBJ1-1; maybe TRBD1 (6 bases). The V and J ends lost 2 bases and 1 base respectively, with 15 bases between them. The V gene's germline CDR1 is SGDLS and CDR2 YYNGEE. This CDR3 region has 16 residues. The CDR3 DNA reads as TGTGCCAGCAGCGTGGCCCCGGGGGGCAAGAACACTGAAGCTTTCTTT. Translation gives CASSVAPGGKNTEAFF.

The CDR3 loop is CASSFWTGGEQYF. The DNA of the CDR3 is TGTGCCAGCAGTTTTTGGACAGGGGGTGAGCAGTACTTC. The chain is built from TRBV28 and TRBJ2-7; 10 bases are shared with TRBD1. The CDR3 has 13 residues. The germline CDR1 and CDR2 sequences are MDHEN and SYDVKM. V was pared by 3 bases and J by 7 bases, with 3 bases of the junction left unmatched.

Here the CDR3 DNA reads TGTGCCAGCGGGAGCCAAAGGGGGAATCAGCCCCAGCATTTT. This encodes CASGSQRGNQPQHF. The chain is built from TRBV2 and TRBJ1-5, with TRBD1 as a possible D gene (6 bases). Germline V gives CDR1 SNHLY, CDR2 FYNNEI. The CDR3 has 14 residues. V was trimmed by 8 bases and J by 4 bases, leaving 15 bases between them. Using reference TRBV2 and TRBJ1-5 for the parts outside the CDR3, the full variable domain is EPEVTQTPSHQVTQMGQEVILRCVPISNHLYFYWYRQILGQKVEFLVSFYNNEISEKSEIFDDQFSVERPDGSNFTLKIRSTKLEDSAMYFCASGSQRGNQPQHFGDGTRLSIL.

V usage is TRBV25-1 and J usage is TRBJ2-7; 8 nucleotides align to TRBD1. Losses at the gene ends were 6 bases for V and 1 base for J; bases not matched to a gene: 11. CDR1 and CDR2 from the germline V gene are MGHDK and SYGVNS. The CDR3 has 16 amino acids. CDR3 DNA sequence: TGTGCCAGCAGCCACCCAGGGGGCAAAGGGTCCTACGAGCAGTACTTC. It encodes CASSHPGGKGSYEQYF.

This chain uses TRBV7-3 with TRBJ2-2, with 8 bases that match TRBD1. This CDR3 spans 17 amino acids. Germline V gene data show CDR1 as SGHTA and CDR2 as FQGTGA. V lost 5 bases to trimming and J lost 4 bases; unmatched junction nucleotides: 12. CDR3 DNA: TGTGCCAGCAGCCCGTCAGCCGGACAGGGAGCCACCGGGGAGCTGTTTTTT. The encoded protein is CASSPSAGQGATGELFF.

The rearrangement links TRBV5-1 to TRBJ2-7; weak D call: TRBD2 (6 bases). V was pared by 5 bases and J by 12 bases, with 21 bases between. The length of the CDR3 is 13 residues. Germline CDR1 and CDR2: SGHRS and YFSETQ. CDR3 coding DNA: TGCGCCAGCAGTTCAACGGAACCGGGACTTCCGTACTTC. Protein: CASSSTEPGLPYF.